These 26 T cell receptor beta chains share one sample of origin, sequenced in a study of cytomegalovirus exposure and HLA in healthy donors. 60 Vbeta and 13 Jbeta primers were used in PCR. Produced via immunoSEQ multiplex PCR; TCRdb's table is partial and in-frame only. The sample lists about 84,000 clones, 80% to 90% occurring once. Material for sequencing was PBMCs. The receptors were sampled from a young man in good health and CMV-seronegative.

The chain uses TRBV2 and TRBJ2-7; D possibly corresponds to TRBD1 (6 bases). The CDR3 totals 15 residues. V lost 4 bases and J lost 7, with 20 bases in between. Looked up from germline, CDR1 is SNHLY and CDR2 is FYNNEI. CDR3 DNA: TGTGCCAGCAGTGCCTCAGGGGTAAACGTCGCAGAGCAGTACTTC. The encoded protein is CASSASGVNVAEQYF. Drawing the rest from reference TRBV2 and TRBJ2-7, the complete variable domain is EPEVTQTPSHQVTQMGQEVILRCVPISNHLYFYWYRQILGQKVEFLVSFYNNEISEKSEIFDDQFSVERPDGSNFTLKIRSTKLEDSAMYFCASSASGVNVAEQYFGPGTRLTVT.

This chain links TRBV19 with TRBJ1-5; TRBD1 agrees at 9 bases. Germline CDR1 is LNHDA and CDR2 is SQIVND (reference sequence). V was pared by 3 bases and J by 4 bases, with 7 bases of the junction left unmatched. The CDR3 is 16 amino acids. CDR3 nucleotide sequence: TGTGCCAGTAGTATTAGGGGACAGGGACGGAATCAGCCCCAGCATTTT. Translated, it gives CASSIRGQGRNQPQHF.

The V and J genes are TRBV10-3 and TRBJ2-7; 13 bases align to TRBD2. V shed 2 bases, J shed 1 base, and the junction held 2 bases outside the gene matches. In germline, CDR1 is ENHRY, CDR2 SYGVKD. This CDR3 comprises 16 residues. The CDR3 DNA reads as TGTGCCATCAGTGAGGGACTAGCGGGAGTATCCTACGAGCAGTACTTC. Residues: CAISEGLAGVSYEQYF.

The CDR3 is CASSSRETQYF. CDR3 nucleotides: TGTGCCAGCAGCTCCCGAGAGACCCAGTACTTC. The chain combines TRBV5-6 with TRBJ2-5, with D unresolved. This CDR3 is built from 11 residues. Trimming shortened V by 3 bases and J by 4 bases, and 4 bases separated the two germline ends. In germline, CDR1 is SGHDT, CDR2 YYEEEE.

V usage is TRBV30 and J usage is TRBJ1-6; 9 bases map to TRBD1. The CDR3 sequence is 15 residues long. Germline V CDR1 and CDR2: GTSNPN, SVGIG (reference sequence). V lost 6 bases to trimming and J lost 13 bases; unmatched junction nucleotides: 16. CDR3 nucleotides: TGTGCCTGCCAGCGAATAACAGGGGGCGGTCTTCCCCTCCACTTT. This sequence encodes CACQRITGGGLPLHF.

The chain has TRBV5-1 and TRBJ2-1; 7 nucleotides agree with TRBD2. CDR3 length equals 14 residues. V was pared by 6 bases and J by 6 bases, with 9 bases of the junction left unmatched. Germline V gives CDR1 SGHRS, CDR2 YFSETQ. The CDR3 loop is CASIREGPGNEQFF. The CDR3 DNA sequence: TGCGCCAGCATTAGGGAGGGCCCGGGCAATGAGCAGTTCTTC.

The chain employs TRBV5-6 and TRBJ2-4; a weak D match, TRBD1 (6 bases). CDR3 length: 13 amino acids. With 0 bases removed from V and 8 bases from J, the gap between germline ends came to 9 bases. CDR1 and CDR2 (germline): SGHDT, YYEEEE. The CDR3 loop reads CASSLDRVDIQYF. The CDR3 DNA is TGTGCCAGCAGCTTGGACAGGGTGGACATTCAGTACTTC.

The V and J genes are TRBV7-9 and TRBJ2-3; D is unresolved. Germline assignment: CDR1 SEHNR and CDR2 FQNEAQ (reference sequence). The CDR3 has 11 residues. The V gene lost 3 bases and the J gene lost 4 bases, with 2 bases spanning the gap. As DNA, the CDR3 is TGTGCCAGCAGCTTCGCAGATACGCAGTATTTT. Amino acid sequence: CASSFADTQYF.

CDR3 region: CASSLVGTSGINYNEQFF. DNA of the CDR3: TGTGCCAGCAGCTTAGTGGGTACTAGCGGGATAAATTACAATGAGCAGTTCTTC. This sequence joins TRBV7-2 and TRBJ2-1; 10 bases fit TRBD2. CDR3 size: 18 residues. Losses at the gene ends were 1 base for V and 4 bases for J; bases not matched to a gene: 10. Germline values: CDR1 SGHTA, CDR2 FQGNSA.

The chain joins TRBV7-9 to TRBJ2-2; 8 bases fit TRBD2. The V gene end was trimmed by 2 bases and the J gene end by 5 bases; junction bases not matched to a gene: 10. Germline V gives CDR1 SEHNR, CDR2 FQNEAQ (reference sequence). This CDR3 region has 17 residues. The CDR3 reads CASSLMPSGSITGELFF. The CDR3, as DNA: TGTGCCAGCAGCTTAATGCCCAGCGGGAGTATAACCGGGGAGCTGTTTTTT.

In its sample, this clone was seen once. The CDR3 bases are TGCGCCAGCAGCCAAGAATGGGCAGGCCGTGGCTACACCTTC. It encodes CASSQEWAGRGYTF. The chain recombines TRBV4-3 with TRBJ1-2; D is undetermined. V was shortened by 0 bases and J by 7 bases, with 12 bases between the two germline ends. This CDR3 has 14 amino acids. The germline V gene encodes CDR1 LGHNA and CDR2 YSLEER.

This clone was detected only once. The chain joins TRBV10-3 to TRBJ2-3; possibly TRBD1 for D (5 bases). The V end was cut by 4 bases, the J end by 6 bases, with 11 bases between. CDR3 size: 13 residues. Germline lookup yields CDR1 ENHRY and CDR2 SYGVKD. The CDR3 here is CAISVRARDTQYF. The CDR3 region has the DNA TGTGCCATCAGTGTCAGGGCGCGGGATACGCAGTATTTT.

The J gene is TRBJ1-2, the V gene TRBV6-5; no firm D call. Between the trimmed V and J ends, which lost 8 bases and 0 bases, there was a span of 10 bases. Germline CDR1 is MNHEY and CDR2 is SVGAGI. The CDR3 has 13 residues. In DNA, the CDR3 is TGTGCCAGCGCCGTCTCAGCTAACTATGGCTACACCTTC. Translation gives CASAVSANYGYTF.

The chain carries TRBV30 and TRBJ2-3; 12 bases are shared with TRBD2. The CDR3 runs to 14 residues. Trimming removed 3 bases from V and 4 bases from J; junction bases left unmatched: 2. From germline, CDR1 is GTSNPN and CDR2 SVGIG (reference sequence). Here the CDR3 reads CAWSASGRADTQYF. The CDR3 nucleotides are TGTGCCTGGAGCGCTAGCGGGAGGGCAGATACGCAGTATTTT.

The chain employs TRBV28 and TRBJ2-5; 7 bases are a match to TRBD2. The CDR3 has 16 residues. From germline, CDR1 is MDHEN and CDR2 SYDVKM. Trimming removed 7 bases from V and 5 bases from J; junction bases left unmatched: 16. The DNA for the CDR3 is TGTGCCAGCACCCCCCCGCGGACTAGTCAGATGGAGACCCAGTACTTC. Protein product: CASTPPRTSQMETQYF.

The rearrangement joins TRBV10-3 to TRBJ2-3; a possible D gene is TRBD2 (6 bases). CDR1 and CDR2 (germline): ENHRY, SYGVKD. The CDR3 length is 13 residues. V was trimmed by 9 bases and J by 2 bases, leaving 12 bases between them. The CDR3: CAIEGGPTDTQYF. The DNA for the CDR3 is TGTGCCATTGAAGGAGGGCCCACAGATACGCAGTATTTT.

The genes are TRBV28 and TRBJ2-7; the match to TRBD2 covers 11 bases. The length of the CDR3 is 16 residues. V lost 3 bases and J lost 3; bases outside the gene matches: 7. Germline CDR1 MDHEN, CDR2 SYDVKM. CDR3 protein: CASSFYSGRAFYEQYF. The CDR3 DNA is TGTGCCAGCAGTTTTTATAGCGGGAGGGCCTTCTACGAGCAGTACTTC.

This clone has more than one count but fewer than ten. The chain links TRBV30 to TRBJ2-3; 8 bases align to TRBD2. This CDR3 region has 12 residues. The germline V gene encodes CDR1 GTSNPN and CDR2 SVGIG (reference sequence). Germline trimming cut 6 bases from V and 6 bases from J; bases unmatched to any gene: 5. For the CDR3, the DNA is TGTGCCTGCCCTACGGGAGGGGATACGCAGTATTTT. This gives the protein CACPTGGDTQYF.

This rearrangement joins TRBV29-1 to TRBJ2-4; D may be TRBD1 (6 bases). Trimming removed 4 bases at V and 5 bases at J, with 12 bases between. In germline, CDR1 is SQVTM, CDR2 ANQGSEA. The CDR3 consists of 13 residues. The CDR3 DNA follows: TGCAGCGTTGGTTGGGGGCCCGAAAACATTCAGTACTTC. Translation: CSVGWGPENIQYF.

J is TRBJ1-2 and V is TRBV5-5; TRBD1 aligns across 8 bases. The length of the CDR3 is 14 residues. Germline lookup yields CDR1 SGHKS and CDR2 YYEKEE (reference sequence). V gave up 4 bases and J gave up 3 bases; unmatched junction bases: 5. The chain's CDR3 is CASSEDREYYGYTF. The CDR3 DNA is TGTGCCAGCAGCGAGGACAGGGAGTACTATGGCTACACCTTC.

The chain carries TRBV4-3 and TRBJ2-6; 8 positions agree with TRBD1. V dropped 8 bases and J dropped 0; count of bases not matched to a gene: 6. CDR3 length: 16 residues. CDR1 and CDR2 from the germline V gene are LGHNA and YSLEER. The CDR3 coding sequence is TGCGCCAGCGCCGGGACAGGTAACTCTGGGGCCAACGTCCTGACTTTC. Translated, it gives CASAGTGNSGANVLTF.

The chain is built from TRBV7-2 and TRBJ2-7; tentative D call: TRBD2 (5 bases). The CDR3 is made up of 14 amino acids. Trimming pared 1 base from V and 6 bases from J, leaving 13 bases between. CDR1 is SGHTA, CDR2 FQGNSA, per germline. This chain's CDR3 is CASSLVSSRCEQYF. CDR3 bases: TGTGCCAGCAGCTTAGTGTCTAGCAGGTGCGAGCAGTACTTC.

The chain joins TRBV9 to TRBJ2-3; TRBD1 might be the D (6 bases). Trimming removed 3 bases from V and 3 bases from J, with 14 bases in between. CDR1 is SGDLS, CDR2 YYNGEE, per germline. This CDR3 region has 15 residues. Written as DNA, the CDR3 is TGTGCCAGCAGCGCGCTACAGGGAAAGACAGATACGCAGTATTTT. Its translation is CASSALQGKTDTQYF.

The chain recombines TRBV9 with TRBJ2-3, with TRBD2 as a possible D gene (5 bases). The germline V gene encodes CDR1 SGDLS and CDR2 YYNGEE. This CDR3 region has 15 residues. The V gene lost 3 bases and the J gene lost 6 bases, with 17 bases spanning the gap. The CDR3 nucleotides read TGTGCCAGCAGCGCCAAGCGGAGCCCCCCCGATACGCAGTATTTT. Protein: CASSAKRSPPDTQYF. Variable domain in full (rest from reference TRBV9 and TRBJ2-3): DSGVTQTPKHLITATGQRVTLRCSPRSGDLSVYWYQQSLDQGLQFLIQYYNGEERAKGNILERFSAQQFPDLHSELNLSSLELGDSALYFCASSAKRSPPDTQYFGPGTRLTVL.

The chain joins TRBV25-1 to TRBJ1-1; D is unresolved. The V gene lost 6 bases and the J gene lost 4 bases, with 12 bases spanning the gap. The CDR3 contains 13 residues. Germline V gene lookup returns CDR1 MGHDK and CDR2 SYGVNS. CDR3 amino acids: CASRFGSSTEAFF. The CDR3 region has the DNA TGTGCCAGCAGATTTGGCAGTTCCACTGAAGCTTTCTTT.

The chain uses TRBV18 and TRBJ2-7; no clear D. The CDR3 is made up of 14 amino acids. Germline V gene sequence: CDR1 KGHSH, CDR2 LQKENI. V was shortened by 1 base and J by 2 bases, with 9 bases between the two germline ends. CDR3 in amino acids: CASSPLPVTYEQYF. The DNA of the CDR3 is TGTGCCAGCTCACCACTACCAGTAACCTACGAGCAGTACTTC.